A single sample gave rise to the 12 T cell receptor beta chains below, sequenced in a study of cytomegalovirus exposure and HLA in healthy donors. The PCR was carried out with 60 Vbeta primers and 13 Jbeta primers. Only in-frame clones appear in the TCRdb table, and some are missing; sequencing was by immunoSEQ multiplex PCR. This table holds 150,000 or so clones, around 77% found once. What was sequenced was PBMCs. Receptors originate from a woman in her thirties in good health and CMV-seronegative.

The chain uses TRBV29-1 and TRBJ1-1, with D hard to call. Trimming left V 0 bases short and J 8 bases short, with 7 bases between. Germline CDR1 is SQVTM and CDR2 is ANQGSEA. The CDR3 extends over 11 amino acids. The CDR3 nucleotides read TGCAGCGTTGAAGACTGGAGGGAAGCTTTCTTT. Encoded protein: CSVEDWREAFF.

This chain joins TRBV28 and TRBJ1-5; a weak D match, TRBD1 (5 bases). CDR1 is MDHEN and CDR2 is SYDVKM in the germline V gene. The CDR3 is 14 residues long. Trimming stripped 3 bases from V and 2 bases from J, with 8 bases between. CDR3 DNA: TGTGCCAGCAGTTTGGGGCAGGGCAATCAGCCCCAGCATTTT. Translation: CASSLGQGNQPQHF.

Only a few counts were recorded for this clone. The chain joins TRBV4-3 to TRBJ2-1; a weak D match, TRBD2 (6 bases). Germline V gene data show CDR1 as LGHNA and CDR2 as YSLEER. The CDR3 extends over 13 amino acids. CDR3 sequence (DNA): TGCCCCTTGAACGGGAGCGCAGACAATGAGCAGTTCTTC. Amino acid sequence: CPLNGSADNEQFF.

This chain joins TRBV5-1 and TRBJ2-1; TRBD2 agrees at 10 bases. CDR3 length: 15 residues. V was pared by 1 base and J by 9 bases, with 7 bases of the junction left unmatched. Germline V gene sequence: CDR1 SGHRS, CDR2 YFSETQ. DNA of the CDR3: TGCGCCAGCAGCTTGAATCTAGCGGGAGTTGGTGAGCAGTTCTTC. As protein: CASSLNLAGVGEQFF. The full variable domain, rest sourced from reference TRBV5-1 and TRBJ2-1, is KAGVTQTPRYLIKTRGQQVTLSCSPISGHRSVSWYQQTPGQGLQFLFEYFSETQRNKGNFPGRFSGRQFSNSRSEMNVSTLELGDSALYLCASSLNLAGVGEQFFGPGTRLTVL.

The chain is built from TRBV29-1 and TRBJ2-7; 8 positions match TRBD2. The CDR3 spans 13 residues. V was clipped by 7 bases and J by 6 bases; unmatched bases: 11. Germline assignment: CDR1 SQVTM and CDR2 ANQGSEA. CDR3 sequence reads: CSAGGAETCEQYF. CDR3 DNA sequence: TGCAGCGCCGGGGGGGCAGAGACATGCGAGCAGTACTTC.

The CDR3: CASGLGLAGVGDTQYF. DNA for the CDR3: TGTGCTAGTGGTTTGGGCCTAGCGGGAGTTGGAGATACGCAGTATTTT. The chain combines TRBV12-5 with TRBJ2-3; TRBD2 agrees at 10 bases. The CDR3 extends over 16 amino acids. V lost 1 base to trimming and J lost 5 bases; unmatched junction nucleotides: 6. Germline values: CDR1 LGHNT, CDR2 FRNRAP.

The V gene is TRBV27, the J gene TRBJ2-7; 10 nucleotides line up with TRBD2. The ends lost 5 bases at V and 2 bases at J; junction bases unmatched: 9. This CDR3 comprises 16 residues. Germline CDR1 is MNHEY and CDR2 is SMNVEV (reference sequence). The CDR3, as DNA: TGTGCCAGCAGTCCCCTAACTAGCGGGAACCCCTACGAGCAGTACTTC. Protein: CASSPLTSGNPYEQYF.

The V gene is TRBV27, the J gene TRBJ2-7; D possibly corresponds to TRBD1 (6 bases). The V end lost 8 bases, the J end lost 2 bases, and 13 bases lay between the germline ends. Germline V gene sequence: CDR1 MNHEY, CDR2 SMNVEV (reference sequence). The CDR3 totals 13 residues. The chain's CDR3 is CASASRDTYEQYF. The CDR3 bases are TGTGCCAGCGCCTCCCGGGACACCTACGAGCAGTACTTC.

The chain recombines TRBV28 with TRBJ1-1; TRBD1 aligns across 9 bases. In germline, CDR1 is MDHEN, CDR2 SYDVKM. V shed 5 bases and J 11 bases; nucleotides not matched to a gene: 6. This CDR3 contains 12 residues. CDR3 DNA: TGTGCCAGCAGTACTGGGACAGGGAAGGCTTTCTTT. Its protein is CASSTGTGKAFF.

V gene TRBV29-1 combines with J gene TRBJ2-3; D is ambiguous. Trimming left V 7 bases short and J 2 bases short, with 16 bases between. This CDR3 region has 14 residues. CDR1 SQVTM and CDR2 ANQGSEA come from the germline V gene. The CDR3 DNA is TGCAGCGCCCGGTGGCGGCACTTCACAGATACGCAGTATTTT. It is translated as CSARWRHFTDTQYF.

This sequence joins TRBV19 and TRBJ1-2; TRBD1 matches at 8 bases. CDR3 length: 14 amino acids. The germline V gene encodes CDR1 LNHDA and CDR2 SQIVND (reference sequence). The ends lost 6 bases at V and 1 base at J; junction bases unmatched: 4. The CDR3 region is CASSRGQDNYGYTF. DNA for the CDR3: TGTGCCAGTAGCAGGGGACAGGATAACTATGGCTACACCTTC.

This clone has a single count. The chain links TRBV7-7 to TRBJ2-2; D may be TRBD2 (6 bases). V shed 5 bases and J shed 6 bases, with 22 bases lying between them. From germline, CDR1 is SSHAT and CDR2 FNYEAQ (reference sequence). CDR3 length: 17 amino acids. The CDR3 region is CASSALDWRGGAGELFF. Written as DNA, the CDR3 is TGTGCCAGCAGCGCGCTTGATTGGAGGGGAGGCGCCGGGGAGCTGTTTTTT. Full variable domain (outside the CDR3, taken from reference TRBV7-7 and TRBJ2-2): GAGVSQSPRYKVTKRGQDVTLRCDPISSHATLYWYQQALGQGPEFLTYFNYEAQPDKSGLPSDRFSAERPEGSISTLTIQRTEQRDSAMYRCASSALDWRGGAGELFFGEGSRLTVL.